Listed here are 21 T cell receptor beta chains from one sample, sequenced in a study of T cell repertoires in aging, cancer and after chemotherapy. Amplification of TCR beta used genomic DNA extracted from peripheral blood. TRB rearrangements spanning V, D and J were amplified using mixed TRB-A/B primers. One entry per CDR3 protein, called by TCRdb with MiXCR from the multiplex PCR reads. The sample has fewer than 7,500 distinct CDR3 sequences, about two fifths seen once. What was sequenced was blood. The source is a human donor in good health.

A few counts support this clonotype. This chain links TRBV12-3 or TRBV12-4 with TRBJ2-3; D may be TRBD1 or TRBD2 (5 bases each). Trimming left V 3 bases short and J 7 bases short, with 20 bases between. The CDR3 runs 16 residues. The CDR3 region has the DNA TGTGCCAGCAGTTTCGGTGGGGACCCGAACCCTCATACGCAGTATTTT. It yields the protein CASSFGGDPNPHTQYF.

The chain carries TRBV7-2 and TRBJ1-2; no reliable D call. CDR3 length equals 12 residues. V was cut by 5 bases and J by 7 bases, with 11 bases left in between. Germline CDR1 SGHTA, CDR2 FQGNSA. The CDR3 DNA is TGTGCCAGCAGCCCGGCGATAGGTGGCTACACCTTC. Amino acid sequence: CASSPAIGGYTF.

This sequence joins TRBV30 and TRBJ2-3; TRBD1 might be the D (7 bases). The CDR3 consists of 16 residues. The V end was cut by 0 bases, the J end by 1 base, with 14 bases between. Germline V lookup: CDR1 GTSNPN, CDR2 SVGIG (reference sequence). The CDR3 coding sequence is TGTGCCTGGAGTGTGAGGCAGGGGGGACGCACAGATACGCAGTATTTT. Its protein product is CAWSVRQGGRTDTQYF.

The V call is TRBV6-5, the J call TRBJ2-1, with 9 bases matching TRBD1. The CDR3 has 15 amino acids. Germline CDR1 reads MNHEY; CDR2 reads SVGAGI. V shed 6 bases and J 7 bases; nucleotides not matched to a gene: 10. The CDR3 sequence is CASRTETGGGNEQFF. In DNA form, the CDR3 reads TGTGCCAGCAGGACGGAGACAGGGGGAGGGAATGAGCAGTTCTTC.

The sample holds a few counts of this clonotype. This CDR3 reads CASSGATGVPDTQYF. Written as DNA, the CDR3 is TGTGCCAGCAGTGGGGCAACAGGGGTCCCAGATACGCAGTATTTT. The rearrangement uses TRBV6-5 and TRBJ2-3; 7 nucleotides align to TRBD1. From germline, CDR1 is MNHEY and CDR2 SVGAGI. The CDR3 is 15 amino acids. Trimming took 5 bases from V and 4 from J; bases not matched to a gene: 9.

The rearrangement joins TRBV19 to TRBJ1-5; 9 nucleotides agree with TRBD1. This CDR3 region has 17 residues. V was clipped by 5 bases and J by 3 bases; unmatched bases: 11. Germline CDR1 is LNHDA and CDR2 is SQIVND (reference sequence). The DNA of the CDR3 is TGTGCCAGTAGTGTCTACTCCCGGGACAGGGACAATCAGCCCCAGCATTTT. Translating it yields CASSVYSRDRDNQPQHF.

This clonotype was counted only a few times. The genes are TRBV19 and TRBJ2-1; D unclear. The germline gives CDR1 LNHDA, CDR2 SQIVND (reference sequence). The V end lost 11 bases, the J end lost 4 bases, and 9 bases lay between the germline ends. The CDR3 totals 11 residues. The CDR3 nucleotides read TGTGCCTATCTTAGTTACAATGAGCAGTTCTTC. Protein sequence: CAYLSYNEQFF.

V gene TRBV21-1 combines with J gene TRBJ2-7; the table assigns TRBD1, which was not confirmed against the DNA. TRBV21-1 is flagged as a pseudogene. The CDR3 covers 13 residues. The CDR3 loop reads CAWGRDGRYEQYF. CDR3 in DNA: TGTGCCTGGGGCCGGGATGGACGCTACGAGCAGTACTTC.

The V and J genes are TRBV5-4 and TRBJ1-4, with TRBD1 matching 9 bases. Trimming removed 4 bases from V and 7 bases from J; junction bases left unmatched: 5. CDR3 length: 14 amino acids. Germline assignment: CDR1 SGHNT and CDR2 YYREEE (reference sequence). The CDR3 protein is CASSVQGAAEKLFF. The DNA for the CDR3 is TGTGCCAGCAGCGTACAGGGGGCGGCTGAAAAACTGTTTTTT.

The chain links TRBV20-1 to TRBJ2-3; 9 bases line up with TRBD1. The CDR3 consists of 18 residues. Trimming cost V 1 base and J 2 bases; bases outside gene matches: 13. Germline V gene sequence: CDR1 DFQATT, CDR2 SNEGSKA (reference sequence). The CDR3 nucleotides read TGCAGTGCTAGAGCTCTCCTCCCGGGACAGGGACCCACAGATACGCAGTATTTT. Protein sequence: CSARALLPGQGPTDTQYF.

The V gene is TRBV7-2, the J gene TRBJ2-2; D is unresolved. Trimming cost V 5 bases and J 6 bases, with 7 bases left between them. Germline values: CDR1 SGHTA, CDR2 FQGNSA. CDR3 length: 12 residues. CDR3 coding DNA: TGTGCCAGCAGCCAGGATTCCGGGGAGCTGTTTTTT. Its translation is CASSQDSGELFF.

A few counts support this clonotype. The V and J genes are TRBV6-5 and TRBJ1-6; D possibly corresponds to TRBD1 (6 bases). Germline V gene data show CDR1 as MNHEY and CDR2 as SVGAGI. This CDR3 is 16 amino acids long. V gave up 6 bases and J gave up 2 bases, with 14 bases separating them. CDR3 residues: CASSYTGTPYNSPLHF. The CDR3 region has the DNA TGTGCCAGCAGCTACACCGGGACACCCTATAATTCACCCCTCCACTTT.

As DNA, the CDR3 is TGTGCCAGCAGCCAAGAGGCGGGGGCGGGAGATACGCAGTATTTT. Its translation: CASSQEAGAGDTQYF. The chain links TRBV4-2 to TRBJ2-3; TRBD2 is a possible D gene (7 bases). The CDR3 covers 15 residues. Between the trimmed V and J ends, which lost 0 bases and 5 bases, there was a span of 12 bases. The germline V gene has CDR1 LGHNA and CDR2 YNFKEQ.

The table lists this clonotype with a few counts. The V and J genes are TRBV19 and TRBJ1-2, with 7 positions matching TRBD1. The V gene's germline CDR1 is LNHDA and CDR2 SQIVND (reference sequence). CDR3 length: 13 amino acids. Trimming took 10 bases from V and 0 from J; bases not matched to a gene: 5. The CDR3 region is CATKQGPNYGYTF. Written as DNA, the CDR3 is TGTGCCACAAAACAGGGGCCTAACTATGGCTACACCTTC. The whole variable domain, remainder taken from reference TRBV19 and TRBJ1-2, is DGGITQSPKYLFRKEGQNVTLSCEQNLNHDAMYWYRQDPGQGLRLIYYSQIVNDFQKGDIAEGYSVSREKKESFPLTVTSAQKNPTAFYLCATKQGPNYGYTFGSGTRLTVV.

J is TRBJ2-3 and V is TRBV6-2 or TRBV6-3, with D uncertain. Between the trimmed V and J ends, which lost 4 bases and 0 bases, there was a span of 5 bases. Germline assignment: CDR1 MNHEY and CDR2 SVGEGT. This CDR3 has 13 residues. The CDR3 region is CASSSKSTDTQYF. As DNA, the CDR3 is TGTGCCAGCAGTTCAAAAAGCACAGATACGCAGTATTTT.

J is TRBJ2-7 and V is TRBV20-1, with 10 positions matching TRBD1. The CDR3 spans 16 residues. The junction had 7 bases not matched to a gene; V was cut back by 0 bases and J by 2 bases. CDR1 and CDR2 (germline): DFQATT, SNEGSKA (reference sequence). CDR3 DNA sequence: TGCAGTGCTAGAGATGAGGACAGGGGGGACACCTACGAGCAGTACTTC. Protein: CSARDEDRGDTYEQYF.

The chain joins TRBV6-1 to TRBJ2-7; no clear D gene. Looked up from germline, CDR1 is MNHNS and CDR2 is SASEGT. Trimming pared 2 bases from V and 4 bases from J, leaving 9 bases between. The CDR3 spans 13 residues. CDR3 residues: CASSEISPYEQYF. CDR3 in DNA: TGTGCCAGCAGTGAAATATCCCCTTACGAGCAGTACTTC.

This clonotype showed up just a few times. The rearrangement links TRBV7-2 to TRBJ2-7; the D gene is possibly TRBD1 (6 bases). The CDR3 runs to 13 residues. With 3 bases removed from V and 3 bases from J, the gap between germline ends came to 9 bases. Germline CDR1 SGHTA, CDR2 FQGNSA. In DNA, the CDR3 is TGTGCCAGCAGCTTGGGACATCGCTACGAGCAGTACTTC. Encoded protein: CASSLGHRYEQYF.

This clonotype was seen a few times. The CDR3 DNA is TGTGCCAGCAGTCCATTCGTGGGCAATCAGCCCCAGCATTTT. It specifies CASSPFVGNQPQHF. The chain is built from TRBV27 and TRBJ1-5, with unresolved D. This CDR3 comprises 14 residues. In germline, CDR1 is MNHEY, CDR2 SMNVEV (reference sequence). Deletions cut 5 bases from V and 2 bases from J, with 10 bases between.

The chain employs TRBV7-9 and TRBJ1-5; TRBD1 agrees at 8 bases. The CDR3 sequence is 14 residues long. After removal of 1 base from V and 6 bases from J, the junction contained 2 bases not matched to a gene. Germline V CDR1 and CDR2: SEHNR, FQNEAQ (reference sequence). CDR3 region: CASSLGTGIQPQHF. DNA for the CDR3: TGTGCCAGCAGCTTAGGGACAGGGATTCAGCCCCAGCATTTT.

This chain joins TRBV12-3 or TRBV12-4 and TRBJ1-1, with no clear D. The CDR3 is 11 residues long. V lost 6 bases to trimming and J lost 1 base, with 3 bases between them. CDR3 DNA sequence: TGTGCCAGCAGCTGGAACACTGAAGCTTTCTTT. Its protein is CASSWNTEAFF.